This TCR beta chain was obtained from a study of blood T cell repertoires in COVID-19. Background on the study: PBMCs, B-cell-depleted T cells, or T cells were the source of the cDNA or gDNA that made up the material.

The assay was immunoSEQ multiplex PCR, and TCRdb's table has in-frame clones only and misses some. The sample holds roughly 100,000 clones, about 87% seen once. This sequence originates from a woman between 25 and 40 years old with acute or convalescent COVID-19. Sequencing input: peripheral blood.

The CDR3 sequence: CASSFRQGGYGYTF. In nucleotides, the CDR3 is TGTGCCAGCAGTTTTAGGCAGGGGGGCTATGGCTACACCTTC. The rearrangement joins TRBV27 to TRBJ1-2; 7 nucleotides align to TRBD1. The V segment lost 3 bases and the J segment 4 bases; nucleotides outside the gene matches: 5. There are 14 residues in the CDR3. Germline CDR1 is MNHEY and CDR2 is SMNVEV (reference sequence).